This TCR beta chain was observed in a study of blood T cell repertoires in COVID-19. On the study more broadly: Sites in the United States, Italy and Spain provided acute and convalescent COVID-19 samples. In each case, the material was cDNA or gDNA derived from T cells, B-cell-depleted T cells, or PBMCs.

Original data processing: Amplified reference gene primers provided the basis for estimating nucleated cell counts. The assay was immunoSEQ multiplex PCR, and TCRdb's table has in-frame clones only and misses some. V and J calls and clone size are copied from that table; D and trimming were computed from the DNA. The repertoire consists of about 49,000 clones, with around 83% occurring once and the leading ten covering 5% to 6%. Germline V gives CDR1 SGHDN, CDR2 FVKESK. V was pared by 0 bases and J by 7 bases, with 19 bases between. The CDR3 is 16 residues long. Specimen: peripheral blood. This receptor was identified in a man aged 35 to 55 with active COVID-19. The chain recombines TRBV14 with TRBJ2-7; possible D gene TRBD1, 6 bases. CDR3 sequence (DNA): TGTGCCAGCAGCCAAGATGGTTGGACAGCCCTGTGGGAGCAGTACTTC. It codes for CASSQDGWTALWEQYF.